A single sample gave rise to the 22 T cell receptor beta chains below, sequenced in a study of T cells after yellow fever vaccination. TCRdb re-analysed the 5' RACE reads in MiXCR, keeping a single row per CDR3 protein. The sample lists a few hundred thousand distinct CDR3 sequences, 6.2% occurring once. This specimen was PBMCs, taken 5 days after the yellow fever booster vaccination. The receptors originated from a man between 25 and 39 years old who received the YFV17D yellow fever vaccine.

The V gene is TRBV30, the J gene TRBJ1-2; TRBD1 is a possible D gene (6 bases). This CDR3 region has 13 residues. V shed 0 bases and J shed 9 bases, with 14 bases lying between them. CDR1 is GTSNPN and CDR2 is SVGIG in the germline V gene (reference sequence). CDR3 loop: CAWSVQGLVSYTF. The CDR3 nucleotides are TGTGCCTGGAGTGTACAGGGACTTGTTAGCTACACCTTC. Variable domain in full (rest from reference TRBV30 and TRBJ1-2): SQTIHQWPATLVQPVGSPLSLECTVEGTSNPNLYWYRQAAGRGLQLLFYSVGIGQISSEVPQNLSASRPQDRQFILSSKKLLLSDSGFYLCAWSVQGLVSYTFGSGTRLTVV.

The sample holds many counts of this clonotype. V and J are TRBV25-1 and TRBJ2-7; 10 bases line up with TRBD1. V was clipped by 3 bases and J by 2 bases; unmatched bases: 4. Germline V CDR1 and CDR2: MGHDK, SYGVNS. The CDR3 is 15 amino acids. CDR3 sequence: CASSDTGTGAYEQYF. The CDR3 nucleotides are TGTGCCAGCAGTGACACCGGGACAGGGGCCTACGAGCAGTACTTC.

This clonotype was found many times. This chain uses TRBV10-3 with TRBJ2-3, with 11 bases that match TRBD2. This CDR3 contains 15 residues. From germline, CDR1 is ENHRY and CDR2 SYGVKD. The ends lost 11 bases at V and 4 bases at J; junction bases unmatched: 11. The CDR3 protein is CASRLAGGPADTQYF. DNA of the CDR3: TGTGCCTCAAGATTAGCGGGAGGGCCAGCAGATACGCAGTATTTT.

The rearrangement joins TRBV7-2 to TRBJ2-5; 8 nucleotides agree with TRBD1. CDR1 and CDR2 from the germline V gene are SGHTA and FQGNSA. V shed 5 bases, J shed 5 bases, and the junction held 7 bases outside the gene matches. The CDR3 runs to 14 residues. The CDR3 here is CASSLRTGRETQYF. The CDR3 coding sequence is TGTGCCAGCAGCCTCAGGACAGGGCGGGAGACCCAGTACTTC.

A word on this clonotype: An end of the junction differs from the germline gene, which may be a read error. This chain links TRBV10-2 with TRBJ2-7, with D perhaps TRBD2 (6 bases). Germline V gives CDR1 WSHSY, CDR2 SAAADI. The CDR3 totals 13 residues. Written as DNA, the CDR3 is TGCGCCAGCAGTGAGTCGGGGGGTCGCGAGGAGTACTTC. It codes for CASSESGGREEYF.

This clonotype was observed at least ten times. The chain links TRBV20-1 to TRBJ2-1, with a possible D match to TRBD2 (5 bases). CDR1 and CDR2 (germline): DFQATT, SNEGSKA (reference sequence). V shed 6 bases and J shed 13 bases, with 13 bases lying between them. The length of the CDR3 is 10 residues. CDR3: CSAPLRAQFF. CDR3 DNA sequence: TGCAGTGCACCCTTGCGGGCCCAGTTCTTC.

This clonotype has at least ten counts. The V and J genes are TRBV20-1 and TRBJ2-7, with D maybe TRBD1 (5 bases). The length of the CDR3 is 12 residues. Germline CDR1 reads DFQATT; CDR2 reads SNEGSKA (reference sequence). Trimming stripped 3 bases from V and 5 bases from J, with 11 bases between. The CDR3 sequence is CSASPRVNEQYF. In DNA form, the CDR3 reads TGCAGTGCTAGCCCCAGGGTGAACGAGCAGTACTTC.

The chain combines TRBV20-1 with TRBJ2-3; TRBD2 is a possible D gene (6 bases). The germline gives CDR1 DFQATT, CDR2 SNEGSKA (reference sequence). V lost 6 bases to trimming and J lost 0 bases, with 10 bases between them. The CDR3 has 13 residues. The CDR3 coding sequence is TGCAGTGCGGGGAGGTTTAGCACAGATACGCAGTATTTT. Its protein product is CSAGRFSTDTQYF.

This clonotype has a handful of counts. V gene TRBV25-1 combines with J gene TRBJ1-1, with unresolved D. This CDR3 contains 14 residues. Trimming stripped 3 bases from V and 4 bases from J, with 12 bases between. Germline CDR1 reads MGHDK; CDR2 reads SYGVNS. CDR3 DNA sequence: TGTGCCAGCAGTGAGTATAGCCTTAGCACTGAAGCTTTCTTT. Its protein product is CASSEYSLSTEAFF.

This clonotype was counted between two and nine times. The gene calls are TRBV5-4 and TRBJ2-7; 8 positions match TRBD2. The trim removed 4 bases at V and 3 bases at J, leaving 6 bases unmatched. Germline V gene lookup returns CDR1 SGHNT and CDR2 YYREEE (reference sequence). This CDR3 comprises 14 residues. The CDR3 DNA is TGTGCCAGCAGCAGAGCGGGAGATCTCTACGAGCAGTACTTC. Protein sequence: CASSRAGDLYEQYF.

The table lists this clonotype with a few counts. The chain uses TRBV7-9 and TRBJ2-7; D may be TRBD1 or TRBD2 (5 bases each). Germline CDR1 and CDR2: SEHNR and FQNEAQ (reference sequence). V was pared by 8 bases and J by 6 bases, with 17 bases between. This CDR3 spans 13 amino acids. Here the CDR3 reads CASSGPGTREQYF. The CDR3 coding sequence is TGTGCCAGCTCGGGACCAGGGACGCGCGAGCAGTACTTC.

V gene TRBV10-3 combines with J gene TRBJ2-5, with a tentative D call TRBD1 (5 bases). Germline V gene data show CDR1 as ENHRY and CDR2 as SYGVKD. The length of the CDR3 is 14 residues. Trimming removed 1 base from V and 2 bases from J, with 8 bases in between. The CDR3 DNA sequence: TGTGCCATCAGTGAGTTGACAGATCAAGAGACCCAGTACTTC. The encoded protein is CAISELTDQETQYF.

The rearrangement uses TRBV7-9 and TRBJ2-6; D might be TRBD1 (6 bases). From germline, CDR1 is SEHNR and CDR2 FQNEAQ (reference sequence). This CDR3 has 16 residues. Trimming pared 6 bases from V and 0 bases from J, leaving 12 bases between. CDR3 protein: CASSNRVGSGANVLTF. DNA for the CDR3: TGTGCCAGCAGTAACAGGGTGGGCTCTGGGGCCAACGTCCTGACTTTC.

About this clonotype: A read error may account for a junction end that differs from germline. This sequence joins TRBV7-2 and TRBJ2-7; 7 bases fit TRBD1. The CDR3 length is 9 residues. Germline CDR1 is SGHTA and CDR2 is FQGNSA. CDR3 sequence (DNA): TGTGCCAGAAGCTCAAGGGACAGCTTC. Its protein is CARSSRDSF. The full variable domain, its missing parts supplied by reference TRBV7-2 and TRBJ2-7, is GAGVSQSPSNKVTEKGKDVELRCDPISGHTALYWYRQSLGQGLEFLIYFQGNSAPDKSGLPSDRFSAERTGGSVSTLTIQRTQQEDSAVYLCARSSRDSFGPGTRLTVT.

The chain has TRBV2 and TRBJ2-4, with D tentatively TRBD2 (6 bases). CDR1 SNHLY and CDR2 FYNNEI come from the germline V gene. Deletions cut 6 bases from V and 5 bases from J, with 14 bases between. The CDR3 consists of 14 residues. CDR3 nucleotide sequence: TGTGCCAGCAGGATGGGGACTGGACAAAACATTCAGTACTTC. Its translation: CASRMGTGQNIQYF.

There are many counts of this clonotype. The chain couples TRBV29-1 to TRBJ2-7, with D perhaps assigned TRBD1 or TRBD2 (5 bases each). The CDR3 sequence is 11 residues long. Trimming removed 4 bases at V and 3 bases at J, with 7 bases between. Germline CDR1 reads SQVTM; CDR2 reads ANQGSEA. The CDR3 DNA is TGCAGCGTTGGGGGGAGCTACGAGCAGTACTTC. It is translated as CSVGGSYEQYF.

This clonotype occurred a few times. The chain uses TRBV7-2 and TRBJ2-2; 9 bases match TRBD2. V shed 4 bases, J shed 8 bases, and the junction held 11 bases outside the gene matches. CDR1 is SGHTA and CDR2 is FQGNSA in the germline V gene. CDR3 size: 16 residues. The CDR3 nucleotides read TGTGCCAGCAGCTGGCTAGCGGGATCCGTTTCAGGGGAGCTGTTTTTT. Translated: CASSWLAGSVSGELFF.

This clonotype was found a few times. The chain uses TRBV7-9 and TRBJ1-1; unclear D gene. V was trimmed by 1 base and J by 7 bases, leaving 7 bases between them. From germline, CDR1 is SEHNR and CDR2 FQNEAQ (reference sequence). This CDR3 region has 12 residues. CDR3 amino acids: CASSLVRNEAFF. The CDR3 DNA is TGTGCCAGCAGCTTAGTTAGAAATGAAGCTTTCTTT.

In its sample, this clonotype was seen a few times. J is TRBJ2-5 and V is TRBV18; D is ambiguous. Trimming removed 1 base at V and 2 bases at J, with 8 bases between. CDR3 length: 14 residues. Per germline, CDR1 KGHSH and CDR2 LQKENI. The CDR3 here is CASSPRFLQETQYF. In nucleotides, the CDR3 is TGTGCCAGCTCACCACGGTTTTTACAAGAGACCCAGTACTTC.

This sequence joins TRBV5-4 and TRBJ2-7, with 13 bases lining up with TRBD2. This CDR3 spans 16 amino acids. V shed 0 bases, J shed 1 base, and the junction held 1 base outside the gene matches. CDR1 is SGHNT, CDR2 YYREEE, per germline (reference sequence). CDR3 in DNA: TGTGCCAGCAGCTTGGGGACTAGCGGGAGATCCTACGAGCAGTACTTC. This encodes CASSLGTSGRSYEQYF.

This clonotype was detected many times. The genes are TRBV3-1 and TRBJ2-7; D is unresolved. Germline V gene lookup returns CDR1 LGHDT and CDR2 YNNKEL (reference sequence). The CDR3 has 16 residues. V lost 1 base to trimming and J lost 6 bases, with 19 bases between them. CDR3 DNA: TGTGCCAGCAGCCAAGGGGCGGACCGGGCCCTACTCGAGCAGTACTTC. Translation: CASSQGADRALLEQYF.

This clonotype was seen repeatedly, ten times or more. V usage is TRBV7-2 and J usage is TRBJ2-7; D might be TRBD2 (6 bases). This CDR3 is built from 14 residues. V gave up 5 bases and J gave up 2 bases, with 13 bases separating them. CDR1 SGHTA and CDR2 FQGNSA come from the germline V gene. The CDR3 nucleotides are TGTGCCAGCAGCCGGGGGACTGCACCCTACGAGCAGTACTTC. Amino acids: CASSRGTAPYEQYF.